The 9 T cell receptor beta chains below were found in one sample sequenced in a study of blood T cell repertoires in COVID-19. The method was immunoSEQ multiplex PCR; TCRdb's version includes in-frame clones alone and lacks a portion of them. The sample includes approximately 380,000 clones, roughly 91% seen only once; the top ten take roughly 1.2%. What was sequenced was PBMCs or T cells enriched from blood (not recorded which). The receptor set was obtained from a woman aged 18-29 years who had recovered from COVID-19.

The rearrangement uses TRBV6-7 and TRBJ2-2; D gene uncertain. TRBV6-7 is recorded as an ORF, its role being uncertain. V was cut by 5 bases and J by 4 bases, with 14 bases left in between. This CDR3 is 15 amino acids long. DNA for the CDR3: TGTGCCAGCAGTCCTTCAGCGTTCTCCACCGGGGAGCTGTTTTTT. Translating it yields CASSPSAFSTGELFF.

The V call is TRBV5-1, the J call TRBJ1-2; D is uncertain. The V end was cut by 4 bases, the J end by 0 bases, with 7 bases between. CDR1 and CDR2 (germline): SGHRS, YFSETQ. The CDR3 has 13 amino acids. CDR3 amino acids: CASSKTANYGYTF. The CDR3 DNA sequence: TGCGCCAGCAGCAAAACAGCTAACTATGGCTACACCTTC.

This clone was seen a few times. The rearrangement uses TRBV28 and TRBJ1-2; perhaps TRBD1 as D (5 bases). The germline gives CDR1 MDHEN, CDR2 SYDVKM. This CDR3 has 13 amino acids. V was pared by 7 bases and J by 8 bases, with 17 bases between. The CDR3 here is CASTGLLSRGYTF. The CDR3 DNA sequence: TGTGCCAGCACAGGGCTCCTTTCTCGGGGCTACACCTTC.

V gene TRBV6-1 combines with J gene TRBJ2-1; 8 nucleotides align to TRBD1. CDR3 size: 16 residues. Trimming at V came to 4 bases and at J to 10 bases, leaving 15 bases not matched to a gene. CDR1 and CDR2 (germline): MNHNS, SASEGT. DNA of the CDR3: TGTGCCAGCAGTGTATTCGGTCGGCAGGGGGCATTGGAGCAGTTCTTC. Its translation is CASSVFGRQGALEQFF.

The chain couples TRBV28 to TRBJ2-1; D remains ambiguous. Germline CDR1 MDHEN, CDR2 SYDVKM. The CDR3 has 12 amino acids. V was shortened by 3 bases and J by 9 bases, with 9 bases between the two germline ends. The CDR3 protein is CASSLARSEQFF. Written as DNA, the CDR3 is TGTGCCAGCAGTTTGGCGCGGAGTGAGCAGTTCTTC.

DNA for the CDR3: TGTGCCAGCAGCTTGCGGTGGGGACAGGGGGTGAGCACCGGGGAGCTGTTTTTT. Encoded protein: CASSLRWGQGVSTGELFF. The chain links TRBV7-8 to TRBJ2-2; 11 nucleotides align to TRBD1. The V and J ends lost 3 bases and 4 bases, in that order; junction bases with no gene match: 10. This CDR3 has 18 amino acids. Germline V CDR1 and CDR2: SGHVS, FQNEAQ.

J is TRBJ2-7 and V is TRBV12-3 or TRBV12-4; D remains unclear. The CDR3 runs to 13 residues. The ends were cut back, 4 bases at V and 2 bases at J, with 9 bases in the middle. The CDR3 nucleotides read TGTGCCAGCAGTTATCAGGCTACCTACGAGCAGTACTTC. Translated, it gives CASSYQATYEQYF.

Concerning this clone: This may be a read error: a much more frequent sequence differs by one nucleotide. This chain connects TRBV5-4 to TRBJ2-7; no clear D gene. V was shortened by 4 bases and J by 0 bases, with 5 bases between the two germline ends. The CDR3 has 12 residues. Germline assignment: CDR1 SGHNT and CDR2 YYREEE (reference sequence). The CDR3 DNA follows: TGTGCCAGCAGCCTGAGCTCCTACGAGCAGTACTTC. Translated: CASSLSSYEQYF.

The chain couples TRBV6-2 or TRBV6-3 to TRBJ2-1, with 8 bases identical to TRBD2. CDR1 is MNHEY and CDR2 is SVGEGT in the germline V gene. Trimming at V came to 2 bases and at J to 4 bases, leaving 7 bases not matched to a gene. The CDR3 totals 16 residues. The chain's CDR3 is CASSYIAGRIYNEQFF. CDR3 bases: TGTGCCAGCAGTTACATAGCGGGGAGGATATACAATGAGCAGTTCTTC.